This T cell receptor beta chain was identified during a study of T-cell reconstitution after alpha-beta-depleted transplantation in children. Whole-study results and caveats: Hyperexpanded clones declined; after one year, newly produced T cells mostly supplied diversity. There were reportedly several hundred expanded graft clones from which alpha-beta T cells came about two months after transplant.

Unmatched junction bases numbered 3, after V lost 2 bases and J lost 2 bases. Germline V gene data show CDR1 as SGHRS and CDR2 as YFSETQ. There are 14 residues in the CDR3. The TCRbeta library was prepared with unique molecular identifiers. A single record per CDR3 protein comes from TCRdb applying MiXCR to the PCR reads. In the table there are roughly 490,000 distinct CDR3 sequences, over 9.5% of which are singletons. This clonotype has a count of ten or more. Its antigen remains unidentified. Sequencing used PBMCs, mostly from graft donor cells, obtained 180 days after TCRalphabeta/CD19-depleted stem cell transplant. The chain has TRBV5-1 and TRBJ2-7; 8 bases align to TRBD1. The TCR comes from a female patient aged 2 to 10 who had a stem cell transplant for aplastic anemia, so the T cells may come from the graft donor. CDR3 region: CASSLQGGTYEQYF. DNA of the CDR3: TGCGCCAGCAGCTTACAGGGGGGCACCTACGAGCAGTACTTC.